This T cell receptor beta chain is from a study of monozygotic twins with inflammatory bowel disease (dated by TCRdb to the late 2010s). At the level of the whole study: The complete study included around 30 monozygotic twin pairs: 19 IBD-discordant Danish pairs and nine German pairs, of which four were IBD-concordant and five were IBD-discordant. Each individual had, on average, about 151 000 unique TCRalpha sequences and 181 000 unique TCRbeta sequences available for analysis. Disease-associated traits were sought mainly through comparisons between IBD patients and their genetically identical healthy co-twins within discordant pairs. Results and caveats for the whole study, not just this receptor: Repertoire similarity did not differ between concordant and discordant twins, possibly due to limited statistical power. Fewer clonotypes were shared with other individuals by IBD patients than by healthy twins, most markedly in patients showing signs of disease activity. Distinction between different T cell subtypes could not be achieved in the analysis. No single strong signal or clonotype linked to IBD turned up in the results, so the idea that one exists was not supported. Because patients were on differing immunosuppressive treatments, the repertoires may have picked up extra background noise and inter-individual variability. Measured by the inverse Simpson index, TCRbeta repertoire diversity was lower in IBD patients than in their healthy co-twins.

An approximately 2.5 ml peripheral blood sample was drawn into PAXgene tubes per donor and stored at -80°C. Without T cell sorting, total RNA was isolated from whole blood using the PAXgene blood miRNA kit on an automated QIAcube. Peripheral blood from monozygotic twin pairs who were concordant or discordant for inflammatory bowel disease underwent deep TCRalpha and TCRbeta repertoire profiling using unique molecular barcoding. Smoking habits were recorded for all twin pairs, with individuals classified as current, former or never smokers. Receptors were amplified or captured by 5' RACE. For each TCR library, roughly 3,600 ng of total RNA was used. For each sample, cDNA was synthesized in eight separate reactions using SMARTScribe reverse transcriptase. Unique molecular identifiers containing a 6-nucleotide sample barcode were introduced through template switching during cDNA synthesis. Two nested PCRs of approximately 16 and 10 cycles amplified the TCRalpha and TCRbeta cDNA, and bead purification followed each PCR. Before amplification, cDNA was treated with uracil DNA-glycosylase and purified using the QIAquick PCR purification kit. The second PCR added Illumina TruSeq-compatible adapters along with sample-specific barcodes. Library quality and concentration were checked on TapeStation and Qubit, and libraries were pooled at about 5 ng each. Sequencing of pooled libraries was carried out on an Illumina HiSeq2500 single-index Rapid Run using 2 x 100 bp reads and custom sequencing primers. In the source study's methods: UMI-based consensus assembly with MiGEC version 1.2.6 was used to correct PCR and sequencing errors. MiXCR version 2.1.1 handled V(D)J alignment, clonotype assembly and CDR3 extraction. Gene usage, clonotype sharing and MAIT/NKT TCR abundance were normalised by analysing the top 1000, 10 000 and 20 000 clonotypes per sample. After downsampling to 27 000 UMIs, diversity was calculated as the inverse Simpson index using the vegan R package. Paired Mann-Whitney U tests were applied to discordant twin pairs, with Benjamini-Hochberg correction for multiple testing. Once TCRdb had reprocessed the reads, it stored one entry per CDR3 protein sequence and supplied no DNA. The V and J calls here are based on TCRdb, not the publication. The table held for this sample gives under 150,000 distinct CDR3 sequences. Clones ranked in the top ten supply 2% to 3% of the sample.

Comment on this clonotype: Its recognized antigen is unknown.

From the germline V gene, CDR1 is MNHEY and CDR2 is SVGEGT. The CDR3 covers 16 residues, taking in both the cysteine and the phenylalanine. No DNA is listed. Material for sequencing was blood. The TCR was taken from a human donor with ulcerative colitis or Crohn's disease, or a healthy co-twin of an affected twin (not recorded which). In this chain, TRBV6-2 or TRBV6-3 is recombined with TRBJ2-1; TCRdb calls TRBD1, which cannot be checked without DNA. The CDR3 in this case is CASTGDIGRPYNEQFF.